The rows below give T cell receptor beta chains drawn from one sample of a study of monozygotic twins with inflammatory bowel disease. TCRdb reanalyzed the 5' RACE reads, giving one entry per CDR3 protein sequence and no DNA. This table holds over 150,000 distinct CDR3 sequences. Sequenced material: blood. The receptors here all came from a human donor with ulcerative colitis or Crohn's disease, or a healthy co-twin of an affected twin (not recorded which). Each CDR3 is given with its conserved first and last residue.

CDR3aa	j_gene	v_gene
CSAPLQGRANQPQHF	TRBJ1-5	TRBV20-1
CASSLSNEQYF	TRBJ2-7	TRBV11-1
CASSIVKETGSWNTEAFF	TRBJ1-1	TRBV19
CSASRGSGPWETQYF	TRBJ2-5	TRBV20-1
CASSLGQGRGNIQYF	TRBJ2-4	TRBV5-1
CASSYASRDPIGEKLFF	TRBJ1-4	TRBV6-2/TRBV6-3
CASSLEGADTQYF	TRBJ2-3	TRBV7-2
CASSFTSGRADTQYF	TRBJ2-3	TRBV28
CASSQLLSYEAFF	TRBJ1-1	TRBV14
CASSPLSQRDSYEQYF	TRBJ2-7	TRBV5-1
CASSPPSSGRVNEQFF	TRBJ2-1	TRBV18
CATSRGLGTAYNEQFF	TRBJ2-1	TRBV24-1
CASSLFQGEMNTEAFF	TRBJ1-1	TRBV5-1
CATSPAIAGPQHF	TRBJ1-5	TRBV15
CSVRFLAGGNEQFF	TRBJ2-1	TRBV29-1
CASSQGAGEKLFF	TRBJ1-4	TRBV3-1